These 19 T cell receptor beta chains were sequenced from one sample in a study of a mutant IDH1 vaccine in newly diagnosed glioma. This table comes from immunoSEQ multiplex PCR, and its TCRdb copy is limited to in-frame clones, with some not included. The table lists about 38,000 clones, roughly 92% of them singletons, with 15% to 20% in the top ten. Time point here: baseline, week 1 (first vaccination visit). Indicated treatment: pre-vaccination baseline after standard-of-care therapy. Sequenced here: PBMCs, sampled from a glioma patient treated with radiotherapy, temozolomide or both. The receptors derive from a man aged 18-30 years with glioma.

The rearrangement uses TRBV7-9 and TRBJ2-2; 10 bases are shared with TRBD2. Trimming at V came to 2 bases and at J to 7 bases, leaving 7 bases not matched to a gene. The germline V gene encodes CDR1 SEHNR and CDR2 FQNEAQ (reference sequence). CDR3 length: 16 amino acids. The CDR3 here is CASSLLPAGGDGELFF. The CDR3 region has the DNA TGTGCCAGCAGCTTACTCCCAGCGGGAGGGGACGGGGAGCTGTTTTTT.

The V gene is TRBV11-2, the J gene TRBJ2-2; unclear D gene. The CDR3 contains 14 residues. The V end lost 5 bases, the J end lost 4 bases, and 11 bases lay between the germline ends. Germline V gene data show CDR1 as SGHAT and CDR2 as FQNNGV. The CDR3 DNA sequence: TGTGCCAGCAGCGGCCCAGACCTCACCGGGGAGCTGTTTTTT. Translating gives CASSGPDLTGELFF.

The V gene is TRBV7-2, the J gene TRBJ2-7; 12 nucleotides match TRBD2. The CDR3 runs 15 residues. Germline values: CDR1 SGHTA, CDR2 FQGNSA. V lost 3 bases, J lost 5 bases, and 5 bases stayed unmatched. The DNA of the CDR3 is TGTGCCAGCAGCTTGACTAGCGGGAGATCCCACGAGCAGTACTTC. This sequence encodes CASSLTSGRSHEQYF.

The rearrangement uses TRBV5-5 and TRBJ1-1, with no clear D. Germline V gene sequence: CDR1 SGHKS, CDR2 YYEKEE (reference sequence). The CDR3 spans 13 residues. The V gene lost 1 base and the J gene lost 2 bases, with 6 bases spanning the gap. The CDR3 DNA is TGTGCCAGCAGCTTGACACCCAACACTGAAGCTTTCTTT. It translates to CASSLTPNTEAFF.

The V call is TRBV4-3, the J call TRBJ2-3; 14 bases align to TRBD2. CDR3 length: 18 residues. V shed 1 base and J 6 bases; nucleotides not matched to a gene: 9. The germline V gene has CDR1 LGHNA and CDR2 YSLEER. In nucleotides, the CDR3 is TGCGCCAGCAGCCAAGGTATCGGGACTAGCGGGAGTTCGGATACGCAGTATTTT. Its translation is CASSQGIGTSGSSDTQYF.

This chain connects TRBV11-2 to TRBJ2-5, with D perhaps assigned TRBD1 or TRBD2 (5 bases each). This CDR3 is built from 11 residues. Trimming left V 6 bases short and J 8 bases short, with 10 bases between. Germline CDR1 is SGHAT and CDR2 is FQNNGV. The CDR3 DNA sequence: TGTGCCAGCAGAACCGGGGACACCCAGTACTTC. Protein: CASRTGDTQYF.

The V gene is TRBV10-3, the J gene TRBJ2-7, with D possibly being TRBD2 (5 bases). This CDR3 is built from 15 residues. CDR1 is ENHRY and CDR2 is SYGVKD in the germline V gene. The V and J ends lost 10 bases and 4 bases respectively, with 23 bases between them. The CDR3 spells CATSLRAFGEYEQYF. The CDR3 DNA reads as TGTGCCACCAGCCTCCGGGCCTTCGGGGAGTACGAGCAGTACTTC.

J is TRBJ2-7 and V is TRBV5-1; D may be TRBD1 (6 bases). Germline V gene sequence: CDR1 SGHRS, CDR2 YFSETQ. The V end was cut by 3 bases, the J end by 2 bases, with 9 bases between. The CDR3 has 13 residues. The CDR3, as DNA: TGCGCCAGCAGCTCAACAGGGACCTACGAGCAGTACTTC. Encoded protein: CASSSTGTYEQYF.

This clone was observed once. Other DNA sequences in this sample translate to the same CDR3. The rearrangement links TRBV27 to TRBJ2-7; D not certain. The CDR3 is 13 residues long. Germline CDR1 MNHEY, CDR2 SMNVEV (reference sequence). V lost 3 bases, J lost 0 bases, and 6 bases lay in between. The CDR3 nucleotides are TGTGCCAGCAGTTTCTCAAGCTCCTACGAGCAGTACTTC. Protein product: CASSFSSSYEQYF.

The chain couples TRBV28 to TRBJ1-1, with 7 bases that match TRBD1. This CDR3 is built from 14 residues. The germline CDR1 and CDR2 sequences are MDHEN and SYDVKM. Unmatched junction bases numbered 8, after V lost 5 bases and J lost 5 bases. Written as DNA, the CDR3 is TGTGCCAGCAGTCGACAGGGAGGATTGACTGAAGCTTTCTTT. Its translation: CASSRQGGLTEAFF.

This chain joins TRBV6-5 and TRBJ1-5; D perhaps matches TRBD1 (5 bases). Trimming stripped 6 bases from V and 0 bases from J, with 12 bases between. Germline V gene data show CDR1 as MNHEY and CDR2 as SVGAGI. The CDR3 has 15 residues. The CDR3 DNA is TGTGCCAGCAGCCCCCGGGGGGGTAGCAATCAGCCCCAGCATTTT. It yields the protein CASSPRGGSNQPQHF.

This clone was recorded only once. This chain links TRBV4-1 with TRBJ1-5; no reliable D call. The V end was cut by 4 bases, the J end by 10 bases, with 17 bases between. The CDR3 contains 14 residues. Germline lookup yields CDR1 MGHRA and CDR2 YSYEKL. The CDR3 DNA reads as TGCGCCAGCAGCCCGCCCGGGGTCGGGTTTCCCCAGCATTTT. Amino acid sequence: CASSPPGVGFPQHF.

The rearrangement uses TRBV28 and TRBJ1-5; perhaps TRBD1 as D (5 bases). The CDR3 has 15 amino acids. With 7 bases removed from V and 4 bases from J, the gap between germline ends came to 17 bases. Germline V CDR1 and CDR2: MDHEN, SYDVKM. This CDR3 reads CASIKGAGKNQPQHF. As DNA, the CDR3 is TGTGCCAGCATCAAGGGAGCAGGGAAGAATCAGCCCCAGCATTTT.

The chain employs TRBV7-9 and TRBJ1-2; 8 bases agree with TRBD1. The CDR3 spans 14 residues. Germline CDR1 reads SEHNR; CDR2 reads FQNEAQ (reference sequence). V lost 6 bases, J lost 4 bases, and 7 bases stayed unmatched. The CDR3 loop is CASRSSGTGYGYTF. For the CDR3, the DNA is TGTGCCAGCAGGTCCTCCGGGACAGGCTATGGCTACACCTTC.

This chain uses TRBV4-2 with TRBJ1-2; 7 nucleotides agree with TRBD1. Germline lookup yields CDR1 LGHNA and CDR2 YNFKEQ. The CDR3 totals 15 residues. With 3 bases clipped from V and 0 bases from J, the junction kept 4 bases outside the gene matches. The DNA of the CDR3 is TGTGCCAGCAGCCAGGACCAGGGGGCTAACTATGGCTACACCTTC. This encodes CASSQDQGANYGYTF.

The chain links TRBV18 to TRBJ2-5; 8 bases match TRBD1. The germline CDR1 and CDR2 sequences are KGHSH and LQKENI. V dropped 4 bases and J dropped 4; count of bases not matched to a gene: 8. The CDR3 sequence is 15 residues long. The CDR3 loop reads CASSLDRQGSETQYF. The CDR3 DNA sequence: TGTGCCAGCTCACTAGATCGACAGGGGTCAGAGACCCAGTACTTC.

This clone is medium-sized in the sample. This rearrangement joins TRBV11-1 to TRBJ1-1, with 11 bases that match TRBD1. CDR1 is SGHAT, CDR2 FQDESV, per germline (reference sequence). V gave up 5 bases and J gave up 6 bases; unmatched junction bases: 5. This CDR3 spans 14 amino acids. CDR3 in DNA: TGTGCCAGCAGCCCGATGGACAGGGGGCCTGAAGCTTTCTTT. Translating gives CASSPMDRGPEAFF.

The chain employs TRBV9 and TRBJ2-5; the match to TRBD1 covers 9 bases. V was clipped by 1 base and J by 5 bases; unmatched bases: 9. Germline lookup yields CDR1 SGDLS and CDR2 YYNGEE. The CDR3 consists of 16 residues. CDR3 DNA: TGTGCCAGCAGCGTAAACCCCGGACAGGGGTGGGAGACCCAGTACTTC. Translation: CASSVNPGQGWETQYF.

In DNA, the CDR3 is TGCGCCAGCAGGAGGACAGGGGTGTACGAGCAGTACTTC. Its translation: CASRRTGVYEQYF. V and J are TRBV5-1 and TRBJ2-7; 9 nucleotides align to TRBD1. V was clipped by 5 bases and J by 4 bases; unmatched bases: 4. CDR3 size: 13 residues. Germline loops: CDR1 SGHRS, CDR2 YFSETQ. Supplemented by reference TRBV5-1 and TRBJ2-7, the full variable domain reads KAGVTQTPRYLIKTRGQQVTLSCSPISGHRSVSWYQQTPGQGLQFLFEYFSETQRNKGNFPGRFSGRQFSNSRSEMNVSTLELGDSALYLCASRRTGVYEQYFGPGTRLTVT.